One and the same sample provided the 7 T cell receptor beta chains below, sequenced in a study of cytomegalovirus exposure and HLA in healthy donors. Method: immunoSEQ multiplex PCR; TCRdb's copy keeps in-frame clones and lacks some. The data contain about 150,000 clones, roughly 79% of them singletons. Specimen: PBMCs. The receptors come from a man aged 25 to 40 in good health and CMV-seropositive.

The V call is TRBV5-5, the J call TRBJ2-7, with 9 nucleotides matching TRBD2. Unmatched junction bases numbered 6, after V lost 4 bases and J lost 4 bases. This CDR3 contains 14 residues. Germline CDR1 is SGHKS and CDR2 is YYEKEE (reference sequence). CDR3 in amino acids: CASSLGLARYEQYF. As DNA, the CDR3 is TGTGCCAGCAGCCTGGGACTAGCTCGGTACGAGCAGTACTTC.

The J gene is TRBJ1-4, the V gene TRBV6-5; a weak D match, TRBD1 (5 bases). Germline V gives CDR1 MNHEY, CDR2 SVGAGI. This CDR3 comprises 14 residues. The V end was cut by 6 bases, the J end by 6 bases, with 14 bases between. The CDR3 region is CASRRHGADEKLFF. The CDR3 DNA reads as TGTGCCAGCAGACGCCATGGGGCTGATGAAAAACTGTTTTTT.

The chain uses TRBV7-9 and TRBJ2-1; TRBD1 matches 7 bases. Germline trimming cut 1 base from V and 9 bases from J; bases unmatched to any gene: 3. Germline V gene sequence: CDR1 SEHNR, CDR2 FQNEAQ (reference sequence). This CDR3 has 13 residues. The chain's CDR3 is CASSLGAGGEQFF. The CDR3 DNA is TGTGCCAGCAGCTTAGGGGCAGGGGGTGAGCAGTTCTTC.

This clone was detected only once. V usage is TRBV10-3 and J usage is TRBJ2-4, with D possibly TRBD1 on 7 matching bases. In germline, CDR1 is ENHRY, CDR2 SYGVKD. The CDR3 length is 15 residues. Trimming removed 10 bases from V and 12 bases from J, with 28 bases in between. CDR3 coding DNA: TGTGCCACCTCCGGCGGGGACAGTTCCATAAGGGGTCAGTACTTC. This codes for CATSGGDSSIRGQYF.

The chain uses TRBV14 and TRBJ1-2; perhaps TRBD1 as D (5 bases). The ends were cut back, 3 bases at V and 5 bases at J, with 7 bases in the middle. This CDR3 is 12 amino acids long. CDR1 and CDR2 from the germline V gene are SGHDN and FVKESK. This CDR3 reads CASSQGGYGYTF. The CDR3 DNA is TGTGCCAGCAGCCAGGGGGGTTATGGCTACACCTTC.

The rearrangement uses TRBV5-1 and TRBJ2-5, with 7 bases matching TRBD2. This CDR3 has 17 amino acids. Germline V gene data show CDR1 as SGHRS and CDR2 as YFSETQ. V dropped 0 bases and J dropped 5; count of bases not matched to a gene: 13. The CDR3 DNA reads TGCGCCAGCAGCTTGGGGATGGGAGGGTCCCTCGGTGAGACCCAGTACTTC. Translated, it gives CASSLGMGGSLGETQYF.

This rearrangement joins TRBV29-1 to TRBJ2-1; 11 bases are a match to TRBD2. The CDR3 totals 15 residues. The J segment lost 3 bases and the V segment lost 3 bases, leaving 4 bases of the junction unmatched. Germline CDR1 is SQVTM and CDR2 is ANQGSEA. The CDR3 protein is CSVDLLAGVYNEQFF. The CDR3 region has the DNA TGCAGCGTTGATCTACTAGCGGGAGTCTACAATGAGCAGTTCTTC.